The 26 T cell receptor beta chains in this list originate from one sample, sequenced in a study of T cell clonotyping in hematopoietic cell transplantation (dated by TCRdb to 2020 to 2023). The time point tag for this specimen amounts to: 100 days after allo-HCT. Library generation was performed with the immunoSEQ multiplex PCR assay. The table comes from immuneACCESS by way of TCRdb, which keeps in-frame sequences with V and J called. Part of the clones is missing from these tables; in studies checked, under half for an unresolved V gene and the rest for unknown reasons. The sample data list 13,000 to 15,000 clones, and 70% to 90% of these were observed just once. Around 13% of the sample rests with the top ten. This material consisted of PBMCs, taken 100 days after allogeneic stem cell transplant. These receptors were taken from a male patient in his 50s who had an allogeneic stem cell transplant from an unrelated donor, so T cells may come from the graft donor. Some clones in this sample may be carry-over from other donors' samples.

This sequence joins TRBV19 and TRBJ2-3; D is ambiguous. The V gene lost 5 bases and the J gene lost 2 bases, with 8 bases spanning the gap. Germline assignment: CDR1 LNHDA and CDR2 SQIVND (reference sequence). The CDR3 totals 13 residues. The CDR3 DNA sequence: TGTGCCAGTAGTGCCCCCTACACAGATACGCAGTATTTT. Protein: CASSAPYTDTQYF.

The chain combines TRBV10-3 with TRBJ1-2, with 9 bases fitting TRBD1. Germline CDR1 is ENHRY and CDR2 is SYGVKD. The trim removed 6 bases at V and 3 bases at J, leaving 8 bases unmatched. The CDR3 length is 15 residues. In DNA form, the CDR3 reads TGTGCCATCAGGTTGGACAGGGGACCCTACTATGGCTACACCTTC. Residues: CAIRLDRGPYYGYTF.

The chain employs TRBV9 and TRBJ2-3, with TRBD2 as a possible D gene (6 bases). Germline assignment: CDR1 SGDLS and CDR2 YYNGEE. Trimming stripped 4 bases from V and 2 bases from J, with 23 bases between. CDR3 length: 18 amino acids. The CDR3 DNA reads TGTGCCAGCAGCCGCAAGGGGAGGAGTGAGGGAGACACAGATACGCAGTATTTT. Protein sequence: CASSRKGRSEGDTDTQYF. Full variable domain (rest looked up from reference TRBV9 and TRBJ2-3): DSGVTQTPKHLITATGQRVTLRCSPRSGDLSVYWYQQSLDQGLQFLIQYYNGEERAKGNILERFSAQQFPDLHSELNLSSLELGDSALYFCASSRKGRSEGDTDTQYFGPGTRLTVL.

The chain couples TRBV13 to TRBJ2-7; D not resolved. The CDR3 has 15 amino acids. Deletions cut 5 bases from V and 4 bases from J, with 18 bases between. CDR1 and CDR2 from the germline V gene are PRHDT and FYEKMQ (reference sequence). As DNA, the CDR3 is TGTGCCAGCAGCCTCGGTCGGCCATCATATTACGAGCAGTACTTC. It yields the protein CASSLGRPSYYEQYF.

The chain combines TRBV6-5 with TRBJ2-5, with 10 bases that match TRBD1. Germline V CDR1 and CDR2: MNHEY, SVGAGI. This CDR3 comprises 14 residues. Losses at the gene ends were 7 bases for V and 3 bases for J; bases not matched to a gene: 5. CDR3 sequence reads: CASTRTGGKETQYF. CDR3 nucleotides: TGTGCCAGCACAAGGACAGGGGGAAAAGAGACCCAGTACTTC.

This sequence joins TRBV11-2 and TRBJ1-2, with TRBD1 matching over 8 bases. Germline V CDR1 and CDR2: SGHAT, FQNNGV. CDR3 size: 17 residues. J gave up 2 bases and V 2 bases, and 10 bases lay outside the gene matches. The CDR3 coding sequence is TGTGCCAGCAGCTTACAACGGGCAGGGACAGGCAACTATGGCTACACCTTC. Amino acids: CASSLQRAGTGNYGYTF.

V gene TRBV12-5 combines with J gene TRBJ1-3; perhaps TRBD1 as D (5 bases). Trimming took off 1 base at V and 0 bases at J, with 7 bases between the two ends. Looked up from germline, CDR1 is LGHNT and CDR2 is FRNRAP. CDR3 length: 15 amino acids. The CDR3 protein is CASGLDRFSGNTIYF. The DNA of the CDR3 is TGTGCTAGTGGTTTGGACAGGTTCTCTGGAAACACCATATATTTT.

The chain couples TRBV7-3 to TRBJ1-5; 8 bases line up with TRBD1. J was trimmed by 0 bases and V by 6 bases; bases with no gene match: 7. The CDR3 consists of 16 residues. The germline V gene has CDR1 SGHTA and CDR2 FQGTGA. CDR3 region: CASRPEGQDSNQPQHF. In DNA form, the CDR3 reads TGTGCCAGCAGACCGGAGGGACAGGATAGCAATCAGCCCCAGCATTTT.

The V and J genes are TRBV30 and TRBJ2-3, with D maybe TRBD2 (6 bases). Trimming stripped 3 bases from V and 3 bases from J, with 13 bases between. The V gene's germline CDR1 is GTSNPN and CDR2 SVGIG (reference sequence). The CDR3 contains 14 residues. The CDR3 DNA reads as TGTGCCTGGAGGAAGGGACTGTTGACAGATACGCAGTATTTT. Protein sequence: CAWRKGLLTDTQYF. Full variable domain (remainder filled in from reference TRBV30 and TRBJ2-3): SQTIHQWPATLVQPVGSPLSLECTVEGTSNPNLYWYRQAAGRGLQLLFYSVGIGQISSEVPQNLSASRPQDRQFILSSKKLLLSDSGFYLCAWRKGLLTDTQYFGPGTRLTVL.

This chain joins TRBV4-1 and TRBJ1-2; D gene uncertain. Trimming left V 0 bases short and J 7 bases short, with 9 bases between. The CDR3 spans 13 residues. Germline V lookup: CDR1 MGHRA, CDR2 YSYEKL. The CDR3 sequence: CASSQDLRSGYTF. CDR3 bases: TGCGCCAGCAGCCAAGATTTGCGAAGTGGCTACACCTTC.

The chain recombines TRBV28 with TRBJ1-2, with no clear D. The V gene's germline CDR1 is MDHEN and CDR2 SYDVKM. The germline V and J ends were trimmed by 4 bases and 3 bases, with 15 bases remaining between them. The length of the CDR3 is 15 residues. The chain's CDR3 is CASSSPTGYDYGYTF. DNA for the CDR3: TGTGCCAGCAGTTCCCCAACGGGATACGACTATGGCTACACCTTC.

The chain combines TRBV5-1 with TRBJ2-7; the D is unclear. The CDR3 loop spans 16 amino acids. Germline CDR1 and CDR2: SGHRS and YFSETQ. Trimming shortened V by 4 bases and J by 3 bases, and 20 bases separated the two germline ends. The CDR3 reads CASSAATAHFIYEQYF. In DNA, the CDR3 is TGCGCCAGCAGCGCCGCAACAGCGCACTTCATCTACGAGCAGTACTTC.

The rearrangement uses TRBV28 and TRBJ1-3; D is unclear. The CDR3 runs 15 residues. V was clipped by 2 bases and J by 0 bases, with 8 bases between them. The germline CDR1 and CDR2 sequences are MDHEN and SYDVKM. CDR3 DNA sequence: TGTGCCAGCAGTTTAATGGGAGCCTCTGGAAACACCATATATTTT. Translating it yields CASSLMGASGNTIYF.

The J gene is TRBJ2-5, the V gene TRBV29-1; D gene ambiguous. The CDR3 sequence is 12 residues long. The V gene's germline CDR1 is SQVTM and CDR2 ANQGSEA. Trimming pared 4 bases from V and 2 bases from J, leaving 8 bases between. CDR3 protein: CSVGQAQETQYF. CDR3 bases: TGCAGCGTTGGGCAGGCTCAAGAGACCCAGTACTTC.

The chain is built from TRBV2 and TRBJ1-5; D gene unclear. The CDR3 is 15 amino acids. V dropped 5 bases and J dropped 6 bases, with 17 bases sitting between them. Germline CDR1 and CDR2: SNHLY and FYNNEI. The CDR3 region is CASSPGISVGQPQHF. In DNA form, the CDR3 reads TGTGCCAGCAGTCCCGGGATATCCGTCGGTCAGCCCCAGCATTTT. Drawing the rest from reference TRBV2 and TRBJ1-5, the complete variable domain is EPEVTQTPSHQVTQMGQEVILRCVPISNHLYFYWYRQILGQKVEFLVSFYNNEISEKSEIFDDQFSVERPDGSNFTLKIRSTKLEDSAMYFCASSPGISVGQPQHFGDGTRLSIL.

The CDR3 is CASSTNTGTGGKNIQYF. Written as DNA, the CDR3 is TGTGCCAGCAGCACTAACACCGGGACAGGGGGTAAAAACATTCAGTACTTC. The chain is built from TRBV2 and TRBJ2-4; TRBD1 matches at 11 bases. The V gene's germline CDR1 is SNHLY and CDR2 FYNNEI. The CDR3 extends over 17 amino acids. The J segment lost 4 bases and the V segment lost 6 bases, leaving 11 bases of the junction unmatched.

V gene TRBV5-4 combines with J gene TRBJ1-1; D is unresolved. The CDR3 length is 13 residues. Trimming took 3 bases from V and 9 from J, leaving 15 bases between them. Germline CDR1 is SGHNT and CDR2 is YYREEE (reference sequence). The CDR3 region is CASSSRVNEKAFF. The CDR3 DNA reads TGTGCCAGCAGCTCCCGAGTCAATGAGAAAGCTTTCTTT.

CDR3 DNA sequence: TGTGCCAGCAGTCCGGGACCAAACTCTGGAAACACCATATATTTT. Its protein product is CASSPGPNSGNTIYF. The rearrangement joins TRBV28 to TRBJ1-3; D possibly corresponds to TRBD1 (5 bases). V was trimmed by 5 bases and J by 0 bases, leaving 11 bases between them. The CDR3 covers 15 residues. The germline CDR1 and CDR2 sequences are MDHEN and SYDVKM.

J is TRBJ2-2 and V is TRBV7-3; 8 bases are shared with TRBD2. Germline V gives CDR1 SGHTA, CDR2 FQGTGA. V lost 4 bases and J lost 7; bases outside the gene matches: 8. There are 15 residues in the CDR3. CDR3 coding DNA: TGTGCCAGCAGCTCCTCAGCGGGAGACTTCGGGGAGCTGTTTTTT. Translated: CASSSSAGDFGELFF.

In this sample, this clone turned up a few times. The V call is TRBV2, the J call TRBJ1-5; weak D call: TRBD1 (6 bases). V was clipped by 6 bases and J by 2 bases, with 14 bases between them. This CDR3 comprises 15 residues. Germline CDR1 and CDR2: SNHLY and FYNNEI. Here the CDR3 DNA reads TGTGCCAGCAGCGGGGGCAGGGTGGGCAATCAGCCCCAGCATTTT. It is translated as CASSGGRVGNQPQHF.

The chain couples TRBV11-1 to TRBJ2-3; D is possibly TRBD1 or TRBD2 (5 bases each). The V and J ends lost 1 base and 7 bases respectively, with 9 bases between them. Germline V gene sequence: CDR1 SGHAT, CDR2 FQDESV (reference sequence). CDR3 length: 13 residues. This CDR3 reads CASSLELGHTQYF. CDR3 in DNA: TGTGCCAGCAGCTTAGAATTGGGACATACGCAGTATTTT.

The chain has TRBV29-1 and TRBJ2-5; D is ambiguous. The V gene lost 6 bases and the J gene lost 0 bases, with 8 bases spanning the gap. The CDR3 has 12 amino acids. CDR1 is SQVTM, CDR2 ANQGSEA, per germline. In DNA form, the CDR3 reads TGCAGCGTGGCCCGCGACCAAGAGACCCAGTACTTC. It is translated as CSVARDQETQYF.

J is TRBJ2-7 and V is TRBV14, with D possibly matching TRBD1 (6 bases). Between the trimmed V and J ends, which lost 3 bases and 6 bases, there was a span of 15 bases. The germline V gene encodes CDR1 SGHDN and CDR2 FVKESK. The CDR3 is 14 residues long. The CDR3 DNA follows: TGTGCCAGCAGCCAGTCAGGGGTAGGGGGCGAGCAGTACTTC. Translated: CASSQSGVGGEQYF. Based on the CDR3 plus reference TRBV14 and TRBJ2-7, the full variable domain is EAGVTQFPSHSVIEKGQTVTLRCDPISGHDNLYWYRRVMGKEIKFLLHFVKESKQDESGMPNNRFLAERTGGTYSTLKVQPAELEDSGVYFCASSQSGVGGEQYFGPGTRLTVT.

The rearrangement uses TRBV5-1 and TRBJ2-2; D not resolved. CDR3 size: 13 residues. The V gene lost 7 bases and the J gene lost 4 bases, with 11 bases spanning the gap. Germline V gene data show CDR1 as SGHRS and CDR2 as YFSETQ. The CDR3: CASAWRTTGELFF. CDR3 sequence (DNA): TGCGCCAGCGCATGGCGGACCACCGGGGAGCTGTTTTTT.

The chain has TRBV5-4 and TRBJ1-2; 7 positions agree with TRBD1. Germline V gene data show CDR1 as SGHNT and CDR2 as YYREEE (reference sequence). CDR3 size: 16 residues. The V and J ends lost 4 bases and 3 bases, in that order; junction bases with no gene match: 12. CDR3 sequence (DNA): TGTGCCAGCAGCATGTACAGGGGTAACTTAGACTATGGCTACACCTTC. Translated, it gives CASSMYRGNLDYGYTF.

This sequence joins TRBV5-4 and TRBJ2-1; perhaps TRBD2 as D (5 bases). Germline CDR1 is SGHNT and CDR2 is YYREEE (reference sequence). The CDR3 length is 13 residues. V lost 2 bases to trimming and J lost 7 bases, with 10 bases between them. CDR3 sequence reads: CASSFGAANEQFF. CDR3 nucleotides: TGTGCCAGCAGCTTCGGAGCGGCAAATGAGCAGTTCTTC. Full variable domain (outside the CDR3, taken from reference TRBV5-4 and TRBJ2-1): ETGVTQSPTHLIKTRGQQVTLRCSSQSGHNTVSWYQQALGQGPQFIFQYYREEENGRGNFPPRFSGLQFPNYSSELNVNALELDDSALYLCASSFGAANEQFFGPGTRLTVL.